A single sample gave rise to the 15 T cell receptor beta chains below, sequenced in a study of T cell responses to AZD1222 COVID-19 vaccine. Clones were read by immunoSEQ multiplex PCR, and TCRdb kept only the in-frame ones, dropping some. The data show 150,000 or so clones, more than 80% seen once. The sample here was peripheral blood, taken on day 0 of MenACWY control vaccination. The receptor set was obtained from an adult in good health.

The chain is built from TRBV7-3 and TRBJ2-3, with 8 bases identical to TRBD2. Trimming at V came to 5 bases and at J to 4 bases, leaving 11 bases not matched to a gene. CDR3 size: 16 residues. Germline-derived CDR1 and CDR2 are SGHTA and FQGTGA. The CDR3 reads CASSPRPGGQADTQYF. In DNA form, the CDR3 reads TGTGCCAGCAGCCCCCGACCGGGGGGGCAGGCAGATACGCAGTATTTT.

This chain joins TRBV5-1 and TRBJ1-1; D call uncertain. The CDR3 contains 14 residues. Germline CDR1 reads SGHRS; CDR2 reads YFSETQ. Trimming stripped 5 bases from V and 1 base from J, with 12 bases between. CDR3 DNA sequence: TGCGCCAGCAGTCCCGGGCCCCAGAACACTGAAGCTTTCTTT. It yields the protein CASSPGPQNTEAFF. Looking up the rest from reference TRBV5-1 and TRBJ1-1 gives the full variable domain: KAGVTQTPRYLIKTRGQQVTLSCSPISGHRSVSWYQQTPGQGLQFLFEYFSETQRNKGNFPGRFSGRQFSNSRSEMNVSTLELGDSALYLCASSPGPQNTEAFFGQGTRLTVV.

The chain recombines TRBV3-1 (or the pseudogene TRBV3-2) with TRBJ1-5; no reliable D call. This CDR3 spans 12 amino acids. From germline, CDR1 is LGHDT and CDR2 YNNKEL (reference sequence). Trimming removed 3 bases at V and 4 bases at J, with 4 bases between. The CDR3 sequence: CASSQLNQPQHF. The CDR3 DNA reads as TGTGCCAGCAGCCAGCTAAATCAGCCCCAGCATTTT.

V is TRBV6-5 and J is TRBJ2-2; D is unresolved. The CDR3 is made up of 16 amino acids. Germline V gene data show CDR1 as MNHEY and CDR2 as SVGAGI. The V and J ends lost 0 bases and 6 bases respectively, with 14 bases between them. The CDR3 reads CASSYSGPPDSGELFF. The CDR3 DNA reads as TGTGCCAGCAGTTACTCTGGGCCTCCCGATTCCGGGGAGCTGTTTTTT.

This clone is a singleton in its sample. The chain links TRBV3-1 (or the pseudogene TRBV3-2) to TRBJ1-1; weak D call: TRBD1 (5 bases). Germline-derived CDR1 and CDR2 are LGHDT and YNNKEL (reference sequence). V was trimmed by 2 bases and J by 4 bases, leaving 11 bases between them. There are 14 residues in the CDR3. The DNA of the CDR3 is TGTGCCAGCAGCCAATGGGGGGGGGTCACTGAAGCTTTCTTT. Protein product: CASSQWGGVTEAFF.

CDR3 loop: CAIATGSRAFF. In DNA, the CDR3 is TGTGCCATCGCGACAGGGAGTCGGGCTTTCTTT. The V gene is TRBV10-3, the J gene TRBJ1-1, with 7 bases identical to TRBD1. The CDR3 totals 11 residues. The V gene end was trimmed by 8 bases and the J gene end by 11 bases; junction bases not matched to a gene: 8. The germline gives CDR1 ENHRY, CDR2 SYGVKD.

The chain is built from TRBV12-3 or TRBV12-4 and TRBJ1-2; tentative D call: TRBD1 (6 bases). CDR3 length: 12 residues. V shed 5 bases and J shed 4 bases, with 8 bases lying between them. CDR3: CASSGQFYGYTF. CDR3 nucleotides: TGTGCCAGCAGTGGACAGTTCTATGGCTACACCTTC.

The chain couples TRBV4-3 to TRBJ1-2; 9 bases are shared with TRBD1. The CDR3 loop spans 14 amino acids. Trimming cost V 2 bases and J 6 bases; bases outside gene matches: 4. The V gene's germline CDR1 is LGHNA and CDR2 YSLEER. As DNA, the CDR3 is TGCGCCAGCAGCCAACTGACAGGGGGGAATGGCTACACCTTC. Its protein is CASSQLTGGNGYTF.

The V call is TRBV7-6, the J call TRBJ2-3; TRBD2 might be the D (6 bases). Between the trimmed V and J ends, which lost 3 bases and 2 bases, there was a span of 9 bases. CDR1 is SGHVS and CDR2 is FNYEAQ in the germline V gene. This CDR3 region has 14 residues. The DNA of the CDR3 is TGTGCCAGCAGCTTTGCGGGGAACACAGATACGCAGTATTTT. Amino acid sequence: CASSFAGNTDTQYF.

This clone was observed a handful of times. In DNA form, the CDR3 reads TGTGCCAGCAGTCGAGACGGAAACTATGGCTACACCTTC. Its protein is CASSRDGNYGYTF. The rearrangement uses TRBV6-5 and TRBJ1-2; D not certain. The CDR3 has 13 amino acids. Germline values: CDR1 MNHEY, CDR2 SVGAGI. V was cut by 5 bases and J by 2 bases, with 9 bases left in between.

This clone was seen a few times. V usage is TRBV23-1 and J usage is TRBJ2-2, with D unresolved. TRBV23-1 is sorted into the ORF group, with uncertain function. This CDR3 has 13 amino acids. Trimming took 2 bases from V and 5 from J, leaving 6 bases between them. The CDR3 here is CASSQKGTGELFF. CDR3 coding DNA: TGCGCCAGCAGTCAAAAAGGGACCGGGGAGCTGTTTTTT.

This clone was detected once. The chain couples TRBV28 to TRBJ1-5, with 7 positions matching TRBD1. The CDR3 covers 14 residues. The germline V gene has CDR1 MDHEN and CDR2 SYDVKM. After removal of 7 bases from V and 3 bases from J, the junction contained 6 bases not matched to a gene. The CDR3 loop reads CASTPQGNNQPQHF. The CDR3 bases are TGTGCCAGCACCCCACAGGGGAACAATCAGCCCCAGCATTTT.

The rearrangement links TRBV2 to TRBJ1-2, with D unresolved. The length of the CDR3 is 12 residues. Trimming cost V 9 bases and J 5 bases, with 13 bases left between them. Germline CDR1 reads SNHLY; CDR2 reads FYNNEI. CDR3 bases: TGTGCCAGACTAGACGTAGGATATGGCTACACCTTC. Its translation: CARLDVGYGYTF.

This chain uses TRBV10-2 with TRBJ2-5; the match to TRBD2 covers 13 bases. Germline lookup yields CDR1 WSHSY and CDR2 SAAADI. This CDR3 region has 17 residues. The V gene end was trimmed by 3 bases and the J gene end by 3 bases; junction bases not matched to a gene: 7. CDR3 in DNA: TGCGCCAGCAGTGACCCTGGACTAGCGGGAGCAGAAGAGACCCAGTACTTC. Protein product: CASSDPGLAGAEETQYF.

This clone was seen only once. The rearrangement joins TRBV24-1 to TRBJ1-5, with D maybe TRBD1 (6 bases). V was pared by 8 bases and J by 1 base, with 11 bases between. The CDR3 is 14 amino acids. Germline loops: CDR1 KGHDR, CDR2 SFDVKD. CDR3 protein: CATKGGGSNQPQHF. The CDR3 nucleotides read TGTGCCACCAAGGGGGGGGGCAGCAATCAGCCCCAGCATTTT.